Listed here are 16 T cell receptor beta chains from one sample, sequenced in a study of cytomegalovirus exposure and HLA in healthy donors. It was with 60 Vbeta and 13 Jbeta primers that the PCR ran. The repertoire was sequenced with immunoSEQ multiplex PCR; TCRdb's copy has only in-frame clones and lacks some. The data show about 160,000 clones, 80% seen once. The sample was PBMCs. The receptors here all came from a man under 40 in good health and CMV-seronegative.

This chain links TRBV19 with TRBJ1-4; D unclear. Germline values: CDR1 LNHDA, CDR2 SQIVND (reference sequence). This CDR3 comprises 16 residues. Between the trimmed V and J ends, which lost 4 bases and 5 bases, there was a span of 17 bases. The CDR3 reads CASSNPGRGRNEKLFF. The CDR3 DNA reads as TGTGCCAGTAGTAACCCCGGACGGGGAAGGAATGAAAAACTGTTTTTT.

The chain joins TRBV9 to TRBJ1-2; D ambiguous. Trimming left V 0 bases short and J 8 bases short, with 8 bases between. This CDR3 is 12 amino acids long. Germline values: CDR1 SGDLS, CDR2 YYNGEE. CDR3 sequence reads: CASSVGGDGYTF. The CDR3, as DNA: TGTGCCAGCAGCGTAGGGGGAGACGGCTACACCTTC.

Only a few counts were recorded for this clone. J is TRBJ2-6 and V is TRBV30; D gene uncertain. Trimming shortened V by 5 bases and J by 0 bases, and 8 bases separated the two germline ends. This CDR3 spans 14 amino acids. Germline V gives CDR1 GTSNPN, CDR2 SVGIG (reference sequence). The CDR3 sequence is CAWDILSGANVLTF. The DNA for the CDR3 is TGTGCCTGGGACATACTCTCTGGGGCCAACGTCCTGACTTTC.

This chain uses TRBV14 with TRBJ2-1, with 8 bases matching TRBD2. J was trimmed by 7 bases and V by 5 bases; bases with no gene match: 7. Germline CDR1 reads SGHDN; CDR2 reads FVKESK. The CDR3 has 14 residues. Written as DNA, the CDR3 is TGTGCCAGCAGCAGGGTAGCGGGACTAAATGAGCAGTTCTTC. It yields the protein CASSRVAGLNEQFF.

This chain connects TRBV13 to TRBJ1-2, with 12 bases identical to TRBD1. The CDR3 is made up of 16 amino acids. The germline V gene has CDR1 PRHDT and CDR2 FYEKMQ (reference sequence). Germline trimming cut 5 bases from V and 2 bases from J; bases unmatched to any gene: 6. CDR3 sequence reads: CASSPGTGGVNYGYTF. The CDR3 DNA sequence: TGTGCCAGCAGCCCCGGGACAGGGGGCGTAAACTATGGCTACACCTTC.

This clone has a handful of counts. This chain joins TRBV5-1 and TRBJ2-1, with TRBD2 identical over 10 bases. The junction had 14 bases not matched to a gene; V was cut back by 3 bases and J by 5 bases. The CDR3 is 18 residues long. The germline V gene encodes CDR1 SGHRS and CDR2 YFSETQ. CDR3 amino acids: CASSSLSSSGSRDNEQFF. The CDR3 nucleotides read TGCGCCAGCAGCTCACTCTCGTCTAGCGGGAGTCGTGACAATGAGCAGTTCTTC.

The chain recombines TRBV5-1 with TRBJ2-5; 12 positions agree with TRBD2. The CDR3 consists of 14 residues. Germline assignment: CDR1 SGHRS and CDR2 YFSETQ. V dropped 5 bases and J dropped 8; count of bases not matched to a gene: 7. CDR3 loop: CASSATSGGSTQYF. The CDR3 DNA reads TGCGCCAGCAGTGCGACTAGCGGGGGCTCTACCCAGTACTTC.

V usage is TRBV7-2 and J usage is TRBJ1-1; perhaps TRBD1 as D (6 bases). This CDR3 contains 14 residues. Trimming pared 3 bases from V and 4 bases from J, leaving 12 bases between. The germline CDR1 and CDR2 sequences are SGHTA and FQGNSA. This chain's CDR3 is CASSFLQGSTEAFF. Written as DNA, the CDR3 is TGTGCCAGCAGCTTTTTACAGGGAAGCACTGAAGCTTTCTTT.

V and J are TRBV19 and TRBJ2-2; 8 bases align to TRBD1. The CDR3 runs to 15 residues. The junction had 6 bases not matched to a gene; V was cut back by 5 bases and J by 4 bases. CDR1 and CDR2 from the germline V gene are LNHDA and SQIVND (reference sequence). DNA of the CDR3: TGTGCCAGTAGTGAGTACAGGGGGAGCACCGGGGAGCTGTTTTTT. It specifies CASSEYRGSTGELFF.

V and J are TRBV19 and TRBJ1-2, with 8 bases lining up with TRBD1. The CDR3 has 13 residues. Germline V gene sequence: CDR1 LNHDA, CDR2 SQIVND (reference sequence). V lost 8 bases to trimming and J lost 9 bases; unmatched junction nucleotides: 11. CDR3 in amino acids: CASYFGTGGRYTF. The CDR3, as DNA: TGTGCCAGTTACTTCGGGACAGGAGGGCGCTACACCTTC. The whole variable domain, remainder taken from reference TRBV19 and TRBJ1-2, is DGGITQSPKYLFRKEGQNVTLSCEQNLNHDAMYWYRQDPGQGLRLIYYSQIVNDFQKGDIAEGYSVSREKKESFPLTVTSAQKNPTAFYLCASYFGTGGRYTFGSGTRLTVV.

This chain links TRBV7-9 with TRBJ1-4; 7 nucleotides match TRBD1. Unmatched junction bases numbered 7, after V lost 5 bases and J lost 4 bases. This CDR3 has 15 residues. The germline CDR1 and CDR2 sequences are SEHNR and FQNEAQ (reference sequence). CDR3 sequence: CASSQYRGLNEKLFF. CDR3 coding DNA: TGTGCCAGCAGCCAATACAGGGGACTTAATGAAAAACTGTTTTTT.

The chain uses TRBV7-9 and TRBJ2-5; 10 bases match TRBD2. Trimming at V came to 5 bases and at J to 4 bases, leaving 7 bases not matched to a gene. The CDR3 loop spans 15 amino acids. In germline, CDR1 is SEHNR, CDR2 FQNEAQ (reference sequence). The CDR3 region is CASSPPGLARETQYF. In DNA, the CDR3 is TGTGCCAGCAGCCCTCCGGGACTAGCGCGAGAGACCCAGTACTTC.

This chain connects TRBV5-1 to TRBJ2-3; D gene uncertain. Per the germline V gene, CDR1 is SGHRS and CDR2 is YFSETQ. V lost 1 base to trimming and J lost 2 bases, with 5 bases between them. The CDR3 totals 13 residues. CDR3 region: CASSLMATDTQYF. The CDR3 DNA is TGCGCCAGCAGCTTGATGGCCACAGATACGCAGTATTTT.

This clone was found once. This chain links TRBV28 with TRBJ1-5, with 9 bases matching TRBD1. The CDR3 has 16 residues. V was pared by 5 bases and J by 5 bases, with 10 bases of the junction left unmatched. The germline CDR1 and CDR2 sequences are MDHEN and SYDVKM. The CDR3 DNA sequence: TGTGCCAGCAGTCCCCACTCTGGGACAGGGCATCAGCCCCAGCATTTT. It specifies CASSPHSGTGHQPQHF.

The CDR3 DNA sequence: TGTGCCAGCAGCCTAAGGGAGGCCCAGTACTTC. This encodes CASSLREAQYF. This rearrangement joins TRBV7-6 to TRBJ2-5; possible D gene TRBD2, 6 bases. Germline V CDR1 and CDR2: SGHVS, FNYEAQ. The CDR3 length is 11 residues. With 5 bases removed from V and 9 bases from J, the gap between germline ends came to 10 bases.

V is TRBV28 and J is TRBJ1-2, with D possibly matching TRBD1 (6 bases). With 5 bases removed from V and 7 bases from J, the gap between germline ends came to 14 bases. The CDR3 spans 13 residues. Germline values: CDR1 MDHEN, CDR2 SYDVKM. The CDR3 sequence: CASSLYRVAGYTF. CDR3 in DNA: TGTGCCAGCAGTCTATACAGGGTAGCTGGCTACACCTTC.